Listed below are T cell receptor beta chains from one sample, sequenced in a study of blood T cells in healthy people across ages. In TCRdb, the 5' RACE reads were re-called with MiXCR into one record per CDR3 protein. The sample lists 650,000 to 1,000,000 distinct CDR3 sequences; 30% to 45% were seen once. The sequencing sample was made of blood. All receptors derive from a man aged 18 to 29 in good health. Both conserved end residues are part of each CDR3.

CDR3 length: 14
J gene: TRBJ1-5
V gene: TRBV7-9
CDR3 protein: CASSYGTAGQPQHF

CDR3 length: 16
J gene: TRBJ2-7
V gene: TRBV9
CDR3 protein: CASSVGRPGASYGQYF

CDR3 length: 16
J gene: TRBJ1-2
V gene: TRBV7-2
CDR3 protein: CASSLDAASRNYGYTF

CDR3 length: 15
J gene: TRBJ1-5
V gene: TRBV20-1
CDR3 protein: CSARPDRGVYQPQHF

CDR3 length: 15
J gene: TRBJ2-3
V gene: TRBV25-1
CDR3 protein: CASSSAGDSTDTQYF

CDR3 length: 13
J gene: TRBJ2-3
V gene: TRBV4-3
CDR3 protein: CASSQEVAGAQYF

CDR3 length: 14
J gene: TRBJ1-1
V gene: TRBV3-1
CDR3 protein: CASSQERVETEAFF

CDR3 length: 13
J gene: TRBJ2-7
V gene: TRBV12-3/TRBV12-4
CDR3 protein: CASSVGTAYYQYF

CDR3 length: 16
J gene: TRBJ1-2
V gene: TRBV4-1
CDR3 protein: CASSQGWVRGSLGYTF

CDR3 length: 15
J gene: TRBJ1-5
V gene: TRBV2
CDR3 protein: CASSDGESGLEEQHF

CDR3 length: 14
J gene: TRBJ1-2
V gene: TRBV28
CDR3 protein: CASSTSDRGWGYTF

CDR3 length: 15
J gene: TRBJ2-5
V gene: TRBV15
CDR3 protein: CATSIYDRQQETQYF

CDR3 length: 14
J gene: TRBJ2-7
V gene: TRBV5-6
CDR3 protein: CASRVDRLSYEQYF

CDR3 length: 14
J gene: TRBJ1-2
V gene: TRBV10-3
CDR3 protein: CAISESRIDYGYTF

CDR3 length: 16
J gene: TRBJ1-5
V gene: TRBV6-6
CDR3 protein: CASSTFGRGSHQPQHF

CDR3 length: 20
J gene: TRBJ2-7
V gene: TRBV5-1
CDR3 protein: CASSLAPPLTRDRGGYEQYF

CDR3 length: 12
J gene: TRBJ1-1
V gene: TRBV6-5
CDR3 protein: CASRTELTEAFF

CDR3 length: 13
J gene: TRBJ2-5
V gene: TRBV6-6
CDR3 protein: CASRDRDRDEQYF

CDR3 length: 15
J gene: NA
V gene: TRBV12-3/TRBV12-4
CDR3 protein: CASSTTSGGYNEQYF

CDR3 length: 11
J gene: TRBJ2-4
V gene: TRBV20-1
CDR3 protein: CSARVDRAEYF

CDR3 length: 15
J gene: TRBJ2-7
V gene: TRBV28
CDR3 protein: CASSSPDREDNEQYF

CDR3 length: 15
J gene: TRBJ1-2
V gene: TRBV2
CDR3 protein: CARGFMGQTNYGYTF

CDR3 length: 16
J gene: TRBJ2-4
V gene: TRBV25-1
CDR3 protein: CASSGRTSDGKNIQYF

CDR3 length: 15
J gene: TRBJ2-7
V gene: TRBV28
CDR3 protein: CASSGSERHPVEQYF

CDR3 length: 15
J gene: TRBJ1-1
V gene: TRBV5-1
CDR3 protein: CASSLGAVGDTEAFF

CDR3 length: 16
J gene: TRBJ2-2
V gene: TRBV6-1
CDR3 protein: CASSEEGGTNTGELFF

CDR3 length: 13
J gene: TRBJ1-1
V gene: TRBV29-1
CDR3 protein: CSVVPVMNTEAFF

CDR3 length: 14
J gene: TRBJ1-1
V gene: TRBV5-1
CDR3 protein: CASSTGTIDTEAFF

CDR3 length: 15
J gene: TRBJ2-3
V gene: TRBV29-1
CDR3 protein: CSVVSSGDLTDTQYF

CDR3 length: 16
J gene: TRBJ2-7
V gene: TRBV7-9
CDR3 protein: CASSFRPLTGADEQYF

CDR3 length: 15
J gene: TRBJ1-5
V gene: TRBV6-2/TRBV6-3
CDR3 protein: CARTHASGRNQPQHF

CDR3 length: 15
J gene: TRBJ2-3
V gene: TRBV28
CDR3 protein: CTSSFREVGTDTQYF

CDR3 length: 15
J gene: TRBJ2-1
V gene: TRBV3-1
CDR3 protein: CASNPGPNRLDEQFF

CDR3 length: 15
J gene: TRBJ2-6
V gene: TRBV20-1
CDR3 protein: CSADAGDTGANVLTF

CDR3 length: 15
J gene: TRBJ1-6
V gene: TRBV2
CDR3 protein: CASSEWLGSNSPLHF

CDR3 length: 17
J gene: TRBJ2-3
V gene: TRBV20-1
CDR3 protein: CSAHGTSGGARTDTQYF

CDR3 length: 15
J gene: TRBJ2-7
V gene: TRBV4-3
CDR3 protein: CASSQRSGHYNEQYF

CDR3 length: 13
J gene: TRBJ2-1
V gene: TRBV11-2
CDR3 protein: CASSLDLPNEQFF

CDR3 length: 15
J gene: NA
V gene: TRBV2
CDR3 protein: CASSELRTVYNEQYF

CDR3 length: 13
J gene: TRBJ2-1
V gene: TRBV20-1
CDR3 protein: CSARVGGNDEQFF

CDR3 length: 12
J gene: TRBJ2-7
V gene: TRBV20-1
CDR3 protein: CSARPSGDERYF

CDR3 length: 13
J gene: TRBJ1-2
V gene: TRBV7-9
CDR3 protein: CASSLDQGYGYTF

CDR3 length: 20
J gene: TRBJ1-3
V gene: TRBV11-2
CDR3 protein: CASSHYSSTGNFSSGNTIYF

CDR3 length: 15
J gene: TRBJ1-5
V gene: TRBV4-3
CDR3 protein: CASSQDYGAGQPQHF

CDR3 length: 17
J gene: TRBJ2-5
V gene: TRBV7-2
CDR3 protein: CASSLGLTSGGAETQYF

CDR3 length: 14
J gene: TRBJ2-7
V gene: TRBV5-1
CDR3 protein: CASSGAGGLYEQYF

CDR3 length: 13
J gene: TRBJ2-3
V gene: TRBV3-1
CDR3 protein: CASSQSLLAAQYF

CDR3 length: 14
J gene: TRBJ2-3
V gene: TRBV7-2
CDR3 protein: CASSLSPRGDTQYF

CDR3 length: 13
J gene: TRBJ1-5
V gene: TRBV20-1
CDR3 protein: CSGWGEGNQPQHF

CDR3 length: 15
J gene: TRBJ2-2
V gene: TRBV20-1
CDR3 protein: CSAIKAGGYTGELFF